This T cell receptor beta chain was captured by sequencing in a study of technical replicates of blood from a handful of donors. Data came from immunoSEQ multiplex PCR; TCRdb stores just in-frame clones and leaves some out. The sample carries about 80,000 clones, around 94% recorded once. The CDR3 runs to 14 residues. CDR1 and CDR2 from the germline V gene are SGHVS and FNYEAQ. Trimming left V 1 base short and J 1 base short, with 5 bases between. In its sample, this clone was seen once. The chain combines TRBV7-6 with TRBJ1-5; D remains unclear. The sequence derives from a human donor in good health. The sample taken for sequencing was T cells isolated from PBMCs. The CDR3 region is CASSLGPSNQPQHF. In nucleotides, the CDR3 is TGTGCCAGCAGCTTAGGTCCAAGCAATCAGCCCCAGCATTTT.